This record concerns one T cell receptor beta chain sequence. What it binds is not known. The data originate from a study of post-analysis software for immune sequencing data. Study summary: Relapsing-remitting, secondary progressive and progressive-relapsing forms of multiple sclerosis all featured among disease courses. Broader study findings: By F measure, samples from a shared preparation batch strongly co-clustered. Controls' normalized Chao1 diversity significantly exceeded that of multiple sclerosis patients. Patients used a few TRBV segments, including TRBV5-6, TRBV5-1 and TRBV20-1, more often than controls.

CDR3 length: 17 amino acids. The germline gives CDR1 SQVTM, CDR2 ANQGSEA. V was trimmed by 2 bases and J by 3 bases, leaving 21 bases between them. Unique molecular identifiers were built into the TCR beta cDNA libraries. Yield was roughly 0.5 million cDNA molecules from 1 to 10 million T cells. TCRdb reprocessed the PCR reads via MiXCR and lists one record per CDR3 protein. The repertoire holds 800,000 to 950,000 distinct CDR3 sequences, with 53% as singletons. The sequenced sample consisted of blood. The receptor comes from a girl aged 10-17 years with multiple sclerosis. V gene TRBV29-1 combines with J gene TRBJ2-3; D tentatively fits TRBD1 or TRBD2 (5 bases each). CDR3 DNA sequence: TGCAGCGTTGAAACCCGGGACCTCCACGTAGCAACAGATACGCAGTATTTT. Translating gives CSVETRDLHVATDTQYF.